This record covers a single TCR beta chain. The data are from a study of technical replicates of blood from a few donors. The V and J ends lost 3 bases and 4 bases respectively, with 15 bases between them. The CDR3 sequence is 15 residues long. The V gene's germline CDR1 is KGHSH and CDR2 LQKENI. Sequenced by immunoSEQ multiplex PCR; TCRdb stores in-frame clones only, minus some. The data contain fewer than 60,000 clones, about 94% of them singletons. The material sequenced was PBMCs. The receptor was derived from a human donor in good health. Some clones in this sample may be carry-over from other donors' samples. The chain has TRBV18 and TRBJ2-5, with a possible D match to TRBD2 (6 bases). In DNA form, the CDR3 reads TGTGCCAGCTCACCGATGACTAGTGCTTCAGAGACCCAGTACTTC. Amino acid sequence: CASSPMTSASETQYF.